Sequencing of this TCR beta chain was carried out in a study of blood T cells in healthy people across ages. Overall study findings and caveats: Among long-lived donors, naive CD4+ cells were more numerous and diversity higher than in aged donors. A conclusive naive versus antigen-experienced comparison was prevented by the unsorted PBMCs.

This clonotype was counted between two and nine times. Its antigen is still unknown. The V gene lost 4 bases and the J gene lost 2 bases, with 9 bases spanning the gap. The CDR3 is made up of 15 amino acids. The germline V gene has CDR1 SGHTA and CDR2 FQGNSA. Using a J-beta primer mix together with a sample-barcoded 5' primer, a second PCR was run for about 7 to 12 cycles. Via MiXCR, TCRdb re-called the 5' RACE reads, giving one row per CDR3 protein. The table includes roughly 2 million distinct CDR3 sequences, about 49% detected once. The sequenced material came from blood. The chain has TRBV7-2 and TRBJ2-6, with D maybe TRBD1 (6 bases). This TCR came from a middle-aged woman in good health. The CDR3, as DNA: TGTGCCAGCAGCTACAGGGTCACTGGGGCCAACGTCCTGACTTTC. This sequence encodes CASSYRVTGANVLTF.